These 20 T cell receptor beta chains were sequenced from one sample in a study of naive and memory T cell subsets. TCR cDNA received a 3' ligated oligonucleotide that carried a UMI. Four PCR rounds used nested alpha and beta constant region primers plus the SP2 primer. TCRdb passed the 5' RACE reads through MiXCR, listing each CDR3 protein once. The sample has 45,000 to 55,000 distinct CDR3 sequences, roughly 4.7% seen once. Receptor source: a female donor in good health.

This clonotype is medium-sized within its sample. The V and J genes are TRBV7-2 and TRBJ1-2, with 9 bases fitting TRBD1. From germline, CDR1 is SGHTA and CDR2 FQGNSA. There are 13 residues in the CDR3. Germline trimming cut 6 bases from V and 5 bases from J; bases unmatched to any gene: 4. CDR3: CASSGTGRYGYTF. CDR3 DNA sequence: TGTGCCAGCAGTGGGACAGGGAGATATGGCTACACCTTC.

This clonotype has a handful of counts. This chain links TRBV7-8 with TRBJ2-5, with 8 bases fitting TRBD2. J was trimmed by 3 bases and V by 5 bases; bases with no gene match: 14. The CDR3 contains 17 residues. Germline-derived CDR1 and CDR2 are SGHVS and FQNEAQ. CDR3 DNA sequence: TGTGCCAGCAGCCCCCCGTGGGGGGGCGGGGGGAAAGAGACCCAGTACTTC. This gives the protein CASSPPWGGGGKETQYF.

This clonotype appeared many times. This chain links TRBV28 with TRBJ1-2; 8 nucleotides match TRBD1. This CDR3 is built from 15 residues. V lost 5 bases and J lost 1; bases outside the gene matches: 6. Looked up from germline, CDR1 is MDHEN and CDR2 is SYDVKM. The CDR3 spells CASSPWTGHNYGYTF. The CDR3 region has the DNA TGTGCCAGCAGTCCCTGGACAGGGCATAACTATGGCTACACCTTC.

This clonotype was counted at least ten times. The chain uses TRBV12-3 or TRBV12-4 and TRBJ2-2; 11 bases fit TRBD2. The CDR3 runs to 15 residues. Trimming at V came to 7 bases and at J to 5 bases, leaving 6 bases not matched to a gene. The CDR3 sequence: CASKEGTSGTGELFF. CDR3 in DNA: TGTGCCAGCAAGGAGGGGACTAGCGGAACCGGGGAGCTGTTTTTT.

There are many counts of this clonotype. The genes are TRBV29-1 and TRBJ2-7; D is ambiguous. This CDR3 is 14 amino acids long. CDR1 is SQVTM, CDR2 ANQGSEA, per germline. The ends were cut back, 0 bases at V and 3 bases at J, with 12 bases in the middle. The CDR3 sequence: CSVEDPRSIYEQYF. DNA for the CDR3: TGCAGCGTTGAAGATCCCCGATCAATCTACGAGCAGTACTTC.

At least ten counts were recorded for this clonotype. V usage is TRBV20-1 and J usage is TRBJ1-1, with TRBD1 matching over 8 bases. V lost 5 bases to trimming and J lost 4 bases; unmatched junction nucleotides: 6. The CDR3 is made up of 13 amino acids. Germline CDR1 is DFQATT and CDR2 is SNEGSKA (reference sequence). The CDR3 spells CSARTGRATEAFF. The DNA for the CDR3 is TGCAGTGCTCGGACAGGGAGGGCCACTGAAGCTTTCTTT.

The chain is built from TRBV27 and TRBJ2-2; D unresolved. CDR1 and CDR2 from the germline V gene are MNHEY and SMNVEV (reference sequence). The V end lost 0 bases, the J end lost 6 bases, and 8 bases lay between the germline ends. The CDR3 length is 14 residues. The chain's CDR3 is CASSLSRVAGELFF. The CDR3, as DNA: TGTGCCAGCAGTTTATCAAGAGTGGCCGGGGAGCTGTTTTTT.

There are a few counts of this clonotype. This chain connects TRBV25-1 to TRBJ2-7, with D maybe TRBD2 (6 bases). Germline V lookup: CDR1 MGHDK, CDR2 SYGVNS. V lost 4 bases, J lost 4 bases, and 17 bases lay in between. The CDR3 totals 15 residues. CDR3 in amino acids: CASSGPGTGRYEQYF. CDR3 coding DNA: TGTGCCAGCAGTGGGCCCGGGACTGGGCGGTACGAGCAGTACTTC.

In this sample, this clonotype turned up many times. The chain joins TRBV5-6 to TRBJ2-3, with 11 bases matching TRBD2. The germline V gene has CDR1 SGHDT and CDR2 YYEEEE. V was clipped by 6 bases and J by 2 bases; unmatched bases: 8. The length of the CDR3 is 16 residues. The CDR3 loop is CASIRLAGHLTDTQYF. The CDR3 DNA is TGTGCCAGCATCCGACTAGCGGGACACCTCACAGATACGCAGTATTTT.

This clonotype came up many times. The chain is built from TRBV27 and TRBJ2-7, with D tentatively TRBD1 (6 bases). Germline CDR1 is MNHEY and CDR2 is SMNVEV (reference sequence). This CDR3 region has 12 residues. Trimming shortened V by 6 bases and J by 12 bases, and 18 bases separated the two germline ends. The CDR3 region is CASSRLPGQLYF. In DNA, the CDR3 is TGTGCCAGCAGCAGACTCCCGGGACAACTGTACTTC.

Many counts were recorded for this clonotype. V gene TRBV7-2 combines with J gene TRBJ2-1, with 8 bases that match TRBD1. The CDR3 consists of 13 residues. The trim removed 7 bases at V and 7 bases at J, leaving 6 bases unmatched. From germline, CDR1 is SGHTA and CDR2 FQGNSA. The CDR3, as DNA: TGTGCCAGCAAAAAACAGGGGGATAATGAGCAGTTCTTC. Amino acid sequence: CASKKQGDNEQFF.

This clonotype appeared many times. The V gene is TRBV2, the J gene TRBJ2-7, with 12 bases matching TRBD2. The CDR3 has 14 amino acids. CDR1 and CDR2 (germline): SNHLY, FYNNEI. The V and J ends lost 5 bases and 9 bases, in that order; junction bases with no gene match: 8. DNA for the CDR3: TGTGCCAGCAGTCCCACGGGACTAGCGGGTGTGCAGTACTTC. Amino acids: CASSPTGLAGVQYF.

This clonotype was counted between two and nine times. The CDR3 here is CASSVSGRDLEQYF. The CDR3 nucleotides read TGCGCCAGCAGCGTTAGCGGGAGGGACCTCGAGCAGTACTTC. The chain joins TRBV5-1 to TRBJ2-7, with TRBD2 matching over 11 bases. CDR1 is SGHRS, CDR2 YFSETQ, per germline. Trimming took 4 bases from V and 6 from J; bases not matched to a gene: 6. The CDR3 is 14 residues long.

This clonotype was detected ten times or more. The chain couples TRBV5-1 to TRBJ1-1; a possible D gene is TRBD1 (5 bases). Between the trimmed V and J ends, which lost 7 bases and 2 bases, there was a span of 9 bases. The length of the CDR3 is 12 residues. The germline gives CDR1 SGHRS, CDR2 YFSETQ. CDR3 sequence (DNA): TGCGCCAGCGGAAGGGGTAACACTGAAGCTTTCTTT. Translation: CASGRGNTEAFF. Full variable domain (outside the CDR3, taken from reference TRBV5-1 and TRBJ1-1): KAGVTQTPRYLIKTRGQQVTLSCSPISGHRSVSWYQQTPGQGLQFLFEYFSETQRNKGNFPGRFSGRQFSNSRSEMNVSTLELGDSALYLCASGRGNTEAFFGQGTRLTVV.

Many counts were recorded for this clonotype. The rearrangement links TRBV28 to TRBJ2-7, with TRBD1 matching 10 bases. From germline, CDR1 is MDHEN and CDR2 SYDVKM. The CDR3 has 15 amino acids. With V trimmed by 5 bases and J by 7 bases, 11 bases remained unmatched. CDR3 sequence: CASSGGDRGREEQYF. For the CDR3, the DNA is TGTGCCAGCAGTGGGGGGGACAGGGGAAGGGAAGAGCAGTACTTC.

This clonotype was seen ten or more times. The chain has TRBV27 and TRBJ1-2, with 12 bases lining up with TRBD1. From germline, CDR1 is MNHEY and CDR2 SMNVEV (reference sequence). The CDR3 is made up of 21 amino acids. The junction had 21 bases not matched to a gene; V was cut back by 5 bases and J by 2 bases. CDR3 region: CASSPRVGVSGTGGPNYGYTF. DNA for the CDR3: TGTGCCAGCAGTCCACGAGTCGGTGTTAGTGGGACAGGGGGCCCCAACTATGGCTACACCTTC.

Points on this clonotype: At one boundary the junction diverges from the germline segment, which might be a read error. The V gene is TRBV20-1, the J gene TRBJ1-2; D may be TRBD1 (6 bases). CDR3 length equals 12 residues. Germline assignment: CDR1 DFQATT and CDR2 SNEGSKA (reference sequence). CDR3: CSAHREDYGDTF. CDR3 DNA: TGCAGTGCCCACAGGGAGGACTATGGCGACACCTTC.

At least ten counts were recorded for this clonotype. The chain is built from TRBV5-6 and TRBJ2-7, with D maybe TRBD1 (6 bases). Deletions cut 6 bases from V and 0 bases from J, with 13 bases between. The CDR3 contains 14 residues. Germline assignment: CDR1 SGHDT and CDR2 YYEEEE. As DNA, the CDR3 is TGTGCCAGCACCCAGGGGACAACCTCCTACGAGCAGTACTTC. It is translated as CASTQGTTSYEQYF.

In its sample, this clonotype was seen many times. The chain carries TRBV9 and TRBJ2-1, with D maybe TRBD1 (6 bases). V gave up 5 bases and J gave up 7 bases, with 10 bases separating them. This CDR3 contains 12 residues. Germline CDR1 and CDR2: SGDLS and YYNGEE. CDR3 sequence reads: CASSSTGNEQFF. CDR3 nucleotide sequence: TGTGCCAGCAGTTCCACAGGGAATGAGCAGTTCTTC.

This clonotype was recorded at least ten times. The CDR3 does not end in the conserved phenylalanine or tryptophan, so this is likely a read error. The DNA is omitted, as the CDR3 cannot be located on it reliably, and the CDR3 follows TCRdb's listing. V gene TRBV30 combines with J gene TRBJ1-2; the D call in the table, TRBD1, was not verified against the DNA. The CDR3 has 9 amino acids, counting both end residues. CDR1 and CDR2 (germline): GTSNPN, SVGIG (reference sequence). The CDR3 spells CAWSPDKGL.